These T cell receptor beta chains were read from a single sample in a study of cytomegalovirus exposure and HLA in healthy donors. TCRdb's copy holds only in-frame clones and misses some; the assay was immunoSEQ multiplex PCR. The repertoire consists of more than 130,000 clones, with about 75% occurring once and the leading ten covering almost 4%. The sample consisted of PBMCs. All receptors come from a man younger than 35 in good health and CMV-seronegative. The CDR3 runs from the conserved cysteine through the conserved F or W. D genes are given only for firm matches.

v_call: TRBV19; j_call: TRBJ1-5; cdr3_length: 14; d_call: -; cdr3_aa: CASSARGGNQPQHF; cdr3_nt: TGTGCCAGTTCCGCAAGGGGGGGAAATCAGCCCCAGCATTTT
v_call: TRBV25-1; j_call: TRBJ2-1; cdr3_length: 14; d_call: TRBD2; cdr3_aa: CASSVLADYNEQFF; cdr3_nt: TGTGCCAGCAGTGTACTAGCGGATTACAATGAGCAGTTCTTC
v_call: TRBV11-2; j_call: TRBJ2-3; cdr3_length: 16; d_call: TRBD2; cdr3_aa: CASSLLLAGTADTQYF; cdr3_nt: TGTGCCAGCAGCTTGCTCCTAGCGGGGACGGCAGATACGCAGTATTTT
v_call: TRBV6-5; j_call: TRBJ2-2; cdr3_length: 14; d_call: -; cdr3_aa: CASSGTLTTGELFF; cdr3_nt: TGTGCCAGCAGTGGGACTTTGACCACCGGGGAGCTGTTTTTT
v_call: TRBV10-1; j_call: TRBJ2-7; cdr3_length: 15; d_call: TRBD1; cdr3_aa: CATPFRDRESYEQYF; cdr3_nt: TGCGCCACCCCATTCCGGGACAGGGAATCCTACGAGCAGTACTTC
v_call: TRBV9; j_call: TRBJ2-2; cdr3_length: 14; d_call: TRBD1; cdr3_aa: CASKGQSNTGELFF; cdr3_nt: TGTGCCAGCAAGGGACAGTCGAACACCGGGGAGCTGTTTTTT
v_call: TRBV11-2; j_call: TRBJ1-5; cdr3_length: 17; d_call: -; cdr3_aa: CASSLVWGRSYNQPQHF; cdr3_nt: TGTGCCAGCAGCTTGGTTTGGGGCCGCTCTTACAATCAGCCCCAGCATTTT
v_call: TRBV5-1; j_call: TRBJ2-1; cdr3_length: 13; d_call: -; cdr3_aa: CASSLDREPEQFF; cdr3_nt: TGCGCCAGCAGCTTGGACAGGGAGCCTGAGCAGTTCTTC
v_call: TRBV6-5; j_call: TRBJ1-2; cdr3_length: 12; d_call: -; cdr3_aa: CAVRVKADGYTF; cdr3_nt: TGTGCAGTCAGGGTTAAGGCAGATGGCTACACCTTC
v_call: TRBV28; j_call: TRBJ2-3; cdr3_length: 14; d_call: TRBD1; cdr3_aa: CASRGQGSTDTQYF; cdr3_nt: TGTGCCAGCAGGGGACAGGGGAGCACAGATACGCAGTATTTT
v_call: TRBV6-5; j_call: TRBJ1-1; cdr3_length: 13; d_call: -; cdr3_aa: CASTKQENTEAFF; cdr3_nt: TGTGCCAGCACCAAACAGGAGAACACTGAAGCTTTCTTT
v_call: TRBV6-1; j_call: TRBJ1-2; cdr3_length: 15; d_call: -; cdr3_aa: CASSEEGGRWDGYTF; cdr3_nt: TGTGCCAGCAGTGAGGAGGGAGGGCGGTGGGATGGCTACACCTTC